Given below is one T cell receptor beta chain in context. Its antigen is currently unknown. The read ends 3 residues shy of where the CDR3 ends; the end is completed using the germline J gene. These data come from a study of T cells in women clearing cervical HPV infection. On the study more broadly: Controls were women whose single incident HPV16 infection cleared within 12 months without precancer or cancer. General study results and limits: TRBV6-7 relative abundance averaged 0.11% in cases and 0.15% to 0.2% in controls.

Libraries were prepared by immunoSEQ multiplex PCR; TCRdb keeps only in-frame clonotypes and omits some of them. The repertoire shows roughly 25,000 clones; the top ten hold 6% to 7%. This CDR3 comprises 15 residues. CDR1 and CDR2 (germline): SEHNR, FQNEAQ (reference sequence). The V call is TRBV7-9, the J call TRBJ1-2, with D unclear. The receptor comes from a woman between 18 and 70 years old with a cervical HPV16 infection that either progressed to CIN3+ or cleared (not recorded which). Sequenced material: blood buffy coat. CDR3 DNA (partial): TGTGCCAGCAGCCAGCGAGACTTAGCATACAATGAC. Its translation is CASSQRDLAYND. From start to end, the CDR3 is CASSQRDLAYNDYTF.